Included here is one T cell receptor (beta chain) sequence, with context. What antigen it recognizes has not been identified. The input lacks base qualities; no much larger clone sits a single base away. This sample also contains other DNA sequences that code for the same CDR3. Donors were healthy HIV-negative adults with no recently reported acute infections or vaccinations. Every donor was a Caucasian adult living in Nashville, Tennessee, USA. CD4+ T cells were enriched through magnetic negative selection, after which naive cells were positively selected on CD45RA and the remaining negative fraction served as the memory subset. Blood was collected by leukapheresis, and PBMCs were isolated by Ficoll-Histopaque density gradient centrifugation and then cryopreserved in liquid nitrogen vapor phase. Purity and quantity of every magnetically sorted T cell population were checked by analytical flow cytometry. From each sorted fraction, genomic DNA was isolated and quantified by UV absorbance on a Nanodrop 2000c.

These data are taken from a study of shared clonotypes between healthy human individuals (dated by TCRdb to the early 2020s). The study in broad terms: The cohort included three men and a couple of women between 18 and 49 years of age. Each donor's leukapheresis produced roughly between about 0.9 and 9.5 billion PBMCs. For each donor, three plates each were used for CD4 naive and CD4 memory, two plates were used for CD8 naive, and one plate was used for CD8 memory. To increase sequencing depth and limit assay-specific biases, TCR repertoire library preparation and sequencing were carried out by different laboratories using diverse techniques. To estimate repertoire size and how much clonotype sharing occurs between individuals, the study deeply sequenced the blood TCR repertoires of five or six healthy adults.

Findings and caveats that apply to the study as a whole: Rarefaction of sorted-subset datasets indicated incomplete sequencing despite the large sequencing depth. Higher generation probabilities were observed for clonotypes shared by all four sorted-subset donors than for non-shared clonotypes. Sampling was restricted to blood, and TCR repertoires in tissues likely differ from the TCR repertoires found in blood. Based on pairwise subsampling, the degree of clonotype sharing among donors was expected to be affected by sequencing depth. When several donors were compared, the shared fraction of clonotypes was 5% to 6.5% for naive CD4, around 3.5% for naive CD8, roughly 2.3% for memory CD4, and 0.3% to 0.5% for memory CD8. Larger estimated clonotype richness was generally found for naive subsets than for memory subsets. The small number of donors limited the genetic and exposure-history diversity represented.

The CDR3 numbers 11 residues from cysteine through phenylalanine. Just CDR3 DNA is preserved here, 33 bases in frame from base 1. CDR1 and CDR2 (MNHEY, SVGAGI) derive from the germline V gene. Trimming takes 6 bases from V and 5 bases from J, and the germline ends sit 4 bases apart. Using the deep immunoSEQ assay, TCR CDR3 regions were amplified from genomic DNA by multiplex PCR. Extracted genomic DNA from each cell subset was distributed evenly across all wells of several immunoSEQ 96-well plates, and each plate was treated as a replicate. Each replicate PCR for sorted subsets received around 0.2 ug genomic DNA, equal to about 29,000 T cell genomes. Purified libraries were quantified with a Qubit 3.0 fluorometer, sized on a Bioanalyzer 2100, and re-quantified with the KAPA Library Quantification kit. A separate single-read 150-cycle Illumina NextSeq 550 flow cell was used to sequence each immunoSEQ 96-well plate. The original pipeline was this. Because only junctional sequences without quality scores were contained in the immunoSEQ output, filtering matching that applied to full-length reads could not be performed. To assign V/J genes and CDR3, sequences were annotated using PyIR, a Python wrapper for IgBLAST v1.9, with IMGT germline references. Any read was removed if the V/J assignment was weak (E-value above 1e-6), the CDR3 was missing, or the read contained stop codons, out-of-frame junctions, or ambiguous translated residues. V3J clonotypes were defined as sequences sharing the same inferred V gene, J gene, and CDR3 amino acid sequence. To compute the percentage overlap between repertoires, the number of shared unique clonotypes was divided by the size of the smaller repertoire. RTK rarefaction, the Chao1 estimator, and Recon v2.1 estimates of unobserved clonotypes were used to assess repertoire richness. Generation probabilities for all TCRbeta clonotypes obtained by the gDNA method from four donors were computed using OLGA. TCRdb obtained this table from immuneACCESS and retained in-frame rearrangements with V and J assigned. These tables miss some clones; where compared with another copy, unresolved V genes account for less than half of the shortfall, and the remainder is unexplained. V, J and clone size were drawn from that table, and D and trimming were deduced from the DNA. Present in this sample are around 940,000 clones, approximately 80% of which were seen just once. The ten biggest clones cover around 1.4% of the sample.

Input material: memory CD4+ T cells sorted from blood. The cell subset or site label corresponds to: CD45RA-negative fraction. The sequence was obtained from a man aged 18 to 29 in good health. The chain is made from TRBV6-5 and TRBJ2-2; no D gene call is confident. The CDR3 is CASSRTGELFF. The DNA sequence is TGTGCCAGCAGCCGAACCGGGGAGCTGTTTTTT.